The 7 T cell receptor beta chains below come from one sample, sequenced in a study of post-analysis software for immune sequencing data. Study-wide results and limits: There were a handful of TRBV segments more frequent in patients than controls, and TRBV5-6, TRBV5-1 and TRBV20-1 were among them.

Included in the TCR beta cDNA libraries were unique molecular identifiers. Using its own MiXCR run on the PCR reads, TCRdb lists one record per CDR3 protein. The table shows about half a million distinct CDR3 sequences, with approximately 34% occurring only once. What these receptors recognize is not known. Sequencing was carried out using blood. The receptor source for this set is a girl between 2 and 17 years old with multiple sclerosis.

This chain links TRBV3-1 with TRBJ1-1; D perhaps matches TRBD1 (5 bases). There are 13 residues in the CDR3. Germline CDR1 LGHDT, CDR2 YNNKEL (reference sequence). The ends were cut back, 0 bases at V and 4 bases at J, with 6 bases in the middle. CDR3 amino acids: CASSQDGATEAFF. The DNA of the CDR3 is TGTGCCAGCAGCCAAGACGGGGCCACTGAAGCTTTCTTT.

This clonotype was picked up a small number of times. The chain links TRBV9 to TRBJ2-3, with TRBD2 matching over 9 bases. This CDR3 has 16 amino acids. Germline V lookup: CDR1 SGDLS, CDR2 YYNGEE. V was clipped by 4 bases and J by 0 bases; unmatched bases: 6. As DNA, the CDR3 is TGTGCCAGCAGCATTAGCGGGGGACTTAGCACAGATACGCAGTATTTT. It translates to CASSISGGLSTDTQYF.

This clonotype was observed many times. CDR3 sequence reads: CSARRDLVQPQHF. CDR3 DNA sequence: TGCAGTGCTCGCAGGGATTTAGTTCAGCCCCAGCATTTT. The chain uses TRBV20-1 and TRBJ1-5; possible D gene TRBD1, 5 bases. The CDR3 is made up of 13 amino acids. Germline assignment: CDR1 DFQATT and CDR2 SNEGSKA (reference sequence). V lost 5 bases, J lost 6 bases, and 14 bases lay in between.

The chain joins TRBV20-1 to TRBJ2-7; 8 nucleotides align to TRBD1. The CDR3 contains 13 residues. CDR1 DFQATT and CDR2 SNEGSKA come from the germline V gene (reference sequence). V lost 5 bases and J lost 3; bases outside the gene matches: 6. The CDR3 sequence: CSAQGALVYEQYF. CDR3 nucleotides: TGCAGTGCTCAGGGGGCGCTGGTCTACGAGCAGTACTTC.

The V call is TRBV5-4, the J call TRBJ2-5; 8 bases agree with TRBD1. Germline V gene sequence: CDR1 SGHNT, CDR2 YYREEE (reference sequence). Trimming at V came to 4 bases and at J to 4 bases, leaving 9 bases not matched to a gene. There are 15 residues in the CDR3. The CDR3 is CASSPAGQGAETQYF. CDR3 nucleotides: TGTGCCAGCAGCCCTGCCGGACAGGGTGCAGAGACCCAGTACTTC.

This clonotype was detected ten times or more. The gene calls are TRBV27 and TRBJ2-5; D uncertain. Germline V gene sequence: CDR1 MNHEY, CDR2 SMNVEV (reference sequence). V was shortened by 5 bases and J by 0 bases, with 19 bases between the two germline ends. The CDR3 loop spans 17 amino acids. CDR3 loop: CASSPQLQLPYQETQYF. The CDR3 DNA sequence: TGTGCCAGCAGTCCCCAACTACAACTTCCGTACCAAGAGACCCAGTACTTC.

Only a few counts were recorded for this clonotype. The V call is TRBV7-9, the J call TRBJ2-3; TRBD2 matches 7 bases. This CDR3 has 16 residues. Trimming removed 1 base from V and 0 bases from J; junction bases left unmatched: 4. The germline CDR1 and CDR2 sequences are SEHNR and FQNEAQ (reference sequence). The CDR3 bases are TGTGCCAGCAGCTTAGAGGCGGGGGTTAGCACAGATACGCAGTATTTT. Translated: CASSLEAGVSTDTQYF.